These T cell receptor beta chains were read from a single sample in a study of cytomegalovirus exposure and HLA in healthy donors. Assay: immunoSEQ multiplex PCR; the TCRdb copy retains only in-frame clones and omits some. The sample yields some 140,000 clones, approximately 9% seen once. Material: PBMCs. All receptors derive from a woman between 40 and 55 years old in good health and CMV-seropositive. The CDR3 runs from the conserved cysteine through the conserved F or W. Each record gives: clone size, D gene, J gene, V gene, CDR3 DNA, CDR3 protein. A D gene is named only where the DNA matches it firmly. A row's size may be missing; if present it is once, few, many or a size class.

.	.	TRBJ2-2	TRBV27	TGTGCCAGCAAAGTTCAGGGCGCCGGGGAGCTGTTTTTT	CASKVQGAGELFF
few	.	TRBJ2-7	TRBV5-4	TGTGCCAGCAGCTTCGGGTCGGGAGCCGAGCAGTACTTC	CASSFGSGAEQYF
few	.	TRBJ2-7	TRBV2	TGTGCCAGCAGTGAAGGCACTAGAATCTACGAGCAGTACTTC	CASSEGTRIYEQYF
few	.	TRBJ1-4	TRBV19	TGTGCCAGTAGTATTTCGGAAAAACTGTTTTTT	CASSISEKLFF
few	.	TRBJ1-1	TRBV4-1	TGCGCCAGCAGCCAAGAAGGTACTGGCGGCACTGAAGCTTTCTTT	CASSQEGTGGTEAFF
.	TRBD1	TRBJ2-7	TRBV5-4	TGTGCCAGCAGCTCTGGGGGGGGACAGGGGATCTACGAGCAGTACTTC	CASSSGGGQGIYEQYF
few	TRBD1	TRBJ1-2	TRBV27	TGTGCCAGCAGCACAGGGGGGAAAGGCTACACCTTC	CASSTGGKGYTF
.	.	TRBJ1-2	TRBV6-1	TGTGCCAGCAGTGAAAGCGGGAGGAACTATGGCTACACCTTC	CASSESGRNYGYTF
few	TRBD1	TRBJ1-4	TRBV5-1	TGCGCCAGCAGCTTGGAGACAGGGAACGAAAAACTGTTTTTT	CASSLETGNEKLFF
few	.	TRBJ2-7	TRBV13	TGTGCCAGCAGCTTAGCAGGCTACGAGCAGTACTTC	CASSLAGYEQYF
.	TRBD2	TRBJ2-7	TRBV2	TGTGCCAGCAGCCGCGACGGGGGGGCGGGTTACGAGCAGTACTTC	CASSRDGGAGYEQYF
few	.	TRBJ2-7	TRBV6-1	TGTGCCAGCAGTGGGGCCCTGAAGTCAGGGTACTACGAGCAGTACTTC	CASSGALKSGYYEQYF
.	TRBD1	TRBJ2-7	TRBV5-5	TGTACCAGCAGTAGGACAGGCCTACCCCAACAGGAGCAGTACTTC	CTSSRTGLPQQEQYF
.	TRBD1	TRBJ1-6	TRBV7-9	TGTGCCAGCAGCCCCGGGACAGCTTCACCCCTCCACTTT	CASSPGTASPLHF
.	.	TRBJ1-6	TRBV19	TGTGCCAGTAGAGGGAGCTCCTATAATTCACCCCTCCACTTT	CASRGSSYNSPLHF
few	TRBD1	TRBJ2-3	TRBV6-6	TGTGCCAGCAGCAAAGGGACAGTTGGAGATACGCAGTATTTT	CASSKGTVGDTQYF
few	.	TRBJ1-1	TRBV6-5	TGTGCCAGCAGTTACTCGAGGGCGGCTGAAGCTTTCTTT	CASSYSRAAEAFF
few	TRBD1	TRBJ2-7	TRBV28	TGTGCCAGCAGTCCCTCCGGGACAGGGGAAGTACGTGGCTACGAGCAGTACTTC	CASSPSGTGEVRGYEQYF
.	TRBD1	TRBJ1-1	TRBV6-1	TGTGCCAGCAGTCTGACAGGGTTTTCGCGGATGAAAGCTTTCTTT	CASSLTGFSRMKAFF
.	.	TRBJ1-5	TRBV12-5	TGTGCTAGTGGTTTGGGCCAGGAAGTATCCAATCAGCCCCCGGCCTGGCCCCAGCATTTT	CASGLGQEVSNQPPAWPQHF
.	.	TRBJ2-1	TRBV9	TGTGCCAGCAGCGGCGGGGCCCCGGGCTACAATGAGCAGTTCTTC	CASSGGAPGYNEQFF
few	TRBD1	TRBJ1-1	TRBV5-1	TGCGCCAGCAGCCCGAGGACAGGGTCGAGCACTGAAGCTTTCTTT	CASSPRTGSSTEAFF
.	TRBD2	TRBJ2-1	TRBV19	TGTGCCAGTAGTATTAGGGGGGGACTAGCGGCGGGTAGCTCCTACAATGAGCAGTTCTTC	CASSIRGGLAAGSSYNEQFF
.	.	TRBJ1-2	TRBV4-1	TGCGCCAGCAGCCAAGACAAAAGGGGGGAGGGGGGCTACACCTTC	CASSQDKRGEGGYTF
few	.	TRBJ1-1	TRBV25-1	TGTGCCAGCTGCGGCTCAGCGAACACTGAAGCTTTCTTT	CASCGSANTEAFF
few	.	TRBJ2-1	TRBV2	TGTGCCAGCAGCGCGTATGGGGGCGCCGAGTTCTTC	CASSAYGGAEFF
few	TRBD1	TRBJ1-2	TRBV7-2	TGTGCCAGCGGATCCGACAGGGGTCCTAACTATGGCTACACCTTC	CASGSDRGPNYGYTF
few	TRBD1	TRBJ1-1	TRBV6-5	TGTGCCAGCAGACTAGGACAGGGGTATCGCACTGAAGCTTTCTTT	CASRLGQGYRTEAFF
.	.	TRBJ1-1	TRBV5-1	TGCGCCAGCAGCTTCATTGGGGGCCCGAACACTGAAGCTTTCTTT	CASSFIGGPNTEAFF
.	.	TRBJ2-2	TRBV7-9	TGTGCCAGCAGCTCCACTATAGGTCACGGGGAGCTGTTTTTT	CASSSTIGHGELFF
few	.	TRBJ1-1	TRBV5-8	TGTGCCAGCAGCCTGCGAGGAGGGGCGAACACTGAAGCTTTCTTT	CASSLRGGANTEAFF
.	.	TRBJ2-1	TRBV7-6	TGTGCCAGCAGCGCCCACGGTCATGAGCAGTTCTTC	CASSAHGHEQFF
few	TRBD1	TRBJ2-7	TRBV5-1	TGCGCCAGCAGCTTGGACAGGGGGCTAAGCGAGCAGTACTTC	CASSLDRGLSEQYF
.	.	TRBJ1-1	TRBV2	TGTGCCAGCACAGCGTCTCTTAACACTGAAGCTTTCTTT	CASTASLNTEAFF
few	TRBD2	TRBJ2-7	TRBV18	TGTGCCAGCTCACCACGAGCGGGGCCCTCCTACGAGCAGTACTTC	CASSPRAGPSYEQYF
.	TRBD1	TRBJ2-3	TRBV7-9	TGTGCCAGCAGCTGGGGACAGGGGGCAACAGATACGCAGTATTTT	CASSWGQGATDTQYF
few	.	TRBJ1-6	TRBV4-2	TGTGCCAGCAGCCAAGTTTCAGGGTATAATTCACCCCTCCACTTT	CASSQVSGYNSPLHF
.	.	TRBJ2-5	TRBV5-1	TGCGCCAGCGGGAGGACGGGAGAGACCCAGTACTTC	CASGRTGETQYF
.	.	TRBJ1-2	TRBV29-1	TGCAGCGTTACCCCTGACAGCCCGAGCGGCTACACCTTC	CSVTPDSPSGYTF
few	TRBD2	TRBJ2-5	TRBV5-1	TGCGCCAGCAGCTTGGGACTAGCGGGGGGTTCAGAAGAGACCCAGTACTTC	CASSLGLAGGSEETQYF
.	.	TRBJ2-5	TRBV12-5	TGTGCTAGTGGTTTGGTACAAGGCAGGGGACAAGAGACCCAGTACTTC	CASGLVQGRGQETQYF
few	TRBD1	TRBJ1-2	TRBV18	TGTGCCAGCTCACCCCCGGGGACAGGGGGAGAGTCTGGGTATGGCTACACCTTC	CASSPPGTGGESGYGYTF
.	TRBD1	TRBJ1-4	TRBV19	TGTGCCAGTAGTGCATTACAGGGGGCCGGTGAAAAACTGTTTTTT	CASSALQGAGEKLFF
few	TRBD1	TRBJ1-5	TRBV10-3	TGTGCCATCAGTGGTGACAGGGCACGGGGTCAGCCCCAGCATTTT	CAISGDRARGQPQHF
.	.	TRBJ2-3	TRBV6-1	TGTGCCAGCATCGGAGGGCATACGCAGTATTTT	CASIGGHTQYF
.	.	TRBJ1-1	TRBV10-1	TGCGCCAGCAGTAAAACAGGGAGTTGGGACACTGAAGCTTTCTTT	CASSKTGSWDTEAFF
few	.	TRBJ1-5	TRBV2	TGTGCCGTAAAGTCCCGGAGCAATCAGCCCCAGCATTTT	CAVKSRSNQPQHF
.	TRBD2	TRBJ2-1	TRBV7-2	TGTGCCAGCAGTTCAAGCGGGGCCTCCTCCTACAATGAGCAGTTCTTC	CASSSSGASSYNEQFF
.	.	TRBJ1-1	TRBV13	TGTGCCAGCAGCCCCAGGGGCTGGGACACTGAAGCTTTCTTT	CASSPRGWDTEAFF
.	.	TRBJ2-5	TRBV6-5	TGTGCCAGCAGCAGTTCGGGACAAACTGAGGAGGCCCAGTACTTC	CASSSSGQTEEAQYF
once	.	TRBJ1-4	TRBV5-1	TGCGCCAGCAGCTTGGGCCTCTCGGAGGGTGAAAAACTGTTTTTT	CASSLGLSEGEKLFF
.	TRBD1	TRBJ2-7	TRBV6-1	TGTGCCAGCAGTGAGAGGGACAGGGGCTACGAGCACTACTTC	CASSERDRGYEHYF